This T cell receptor beta chain emerged from a study of cytomegalovirus exposure and HLA in healthy donors. Whole-study findings and limits: Most sequenced TCRs were rare (though some public TCRs occurred in many donors). Reported performance of the classifier showed diagnosis of cytomegalovirus status with high specificity and sensitivity.

With 60 Vbeta and 13 Jbeta primers, the PCR was carried out. Assay used: immunoSEQ multiplex PCR; TCRdb lists only in-frame clones, some missing. The sample carries under 150,000 clones, under 90% recorded once. In regard to this clone: Its antigen is unidentified.

Germline CDR1 reads SGHDN; CDR2 reads FVKESK. The CDR3 consists of 14 residues. V was pared by 0 bases and J by 13 bases, with 9 bases of the junction left unmatched. The receptor's source is a boy between 2 and 15 years old in good health and CMV-seronegative. This sequence joins TRBV14 and TRBJ2-1, with TRBD2 identical over 7 bases. The sample comprised PBMCs. Written as DNA, the CDR3 is TGTGCCAGCAGCCAAGAGCCTGCCCTAGCGGATCAGTTCTTC. It is translated as CASSQEPALADQFF.